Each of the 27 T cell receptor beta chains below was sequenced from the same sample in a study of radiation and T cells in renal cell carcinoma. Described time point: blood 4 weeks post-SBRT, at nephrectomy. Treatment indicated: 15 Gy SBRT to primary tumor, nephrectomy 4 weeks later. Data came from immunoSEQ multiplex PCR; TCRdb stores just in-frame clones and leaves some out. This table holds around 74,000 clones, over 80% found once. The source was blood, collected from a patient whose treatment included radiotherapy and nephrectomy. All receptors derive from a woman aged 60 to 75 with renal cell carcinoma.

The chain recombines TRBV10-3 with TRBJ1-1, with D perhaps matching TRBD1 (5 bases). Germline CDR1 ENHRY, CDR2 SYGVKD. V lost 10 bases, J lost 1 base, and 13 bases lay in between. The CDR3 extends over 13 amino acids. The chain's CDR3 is CATSDRANTEAFF. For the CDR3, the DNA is TGTGCCACCTCCGACAGAGCGAACACTGAAGCTTTCTTT.

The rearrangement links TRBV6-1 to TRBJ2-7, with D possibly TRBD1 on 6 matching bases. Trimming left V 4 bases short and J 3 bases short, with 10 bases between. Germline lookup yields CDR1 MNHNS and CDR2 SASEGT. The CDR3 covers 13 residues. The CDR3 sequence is CASSADSFYEQYF. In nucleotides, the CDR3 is TGTGCCAGCAGTGCGGACAGCTTCTACGAGCAGTACTTC.

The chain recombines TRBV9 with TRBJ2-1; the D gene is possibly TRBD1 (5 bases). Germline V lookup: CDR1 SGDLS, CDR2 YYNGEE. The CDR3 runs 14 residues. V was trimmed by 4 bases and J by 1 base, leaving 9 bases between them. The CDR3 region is CASSRRGSYNEQFF. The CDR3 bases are TGTGCCAGCAGCAGAAGGGGTTCCTACAATGAGCAGTTCTTC.

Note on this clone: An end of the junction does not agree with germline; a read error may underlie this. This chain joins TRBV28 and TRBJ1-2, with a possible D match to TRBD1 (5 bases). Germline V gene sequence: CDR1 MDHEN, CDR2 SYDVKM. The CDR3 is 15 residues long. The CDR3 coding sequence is TGTGCCAGCAATTTACTACGTCAGGGCCCTCATGGCTACACCTTC. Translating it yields CASNLLRQGPHGYTF.

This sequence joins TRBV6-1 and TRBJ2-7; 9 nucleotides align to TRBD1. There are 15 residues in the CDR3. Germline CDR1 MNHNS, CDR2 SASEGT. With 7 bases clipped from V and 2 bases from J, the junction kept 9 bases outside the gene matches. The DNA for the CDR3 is TGTGCCAGCATGGTCACTGGGACAGGGACCTACGAGCAGTACTTC. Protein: CASMVTGTGTYEQYF.

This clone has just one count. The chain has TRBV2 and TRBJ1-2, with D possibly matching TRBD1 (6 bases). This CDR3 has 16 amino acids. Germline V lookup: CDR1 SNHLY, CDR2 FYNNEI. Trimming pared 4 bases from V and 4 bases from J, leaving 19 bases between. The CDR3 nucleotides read TGTGCCAGCAGTGTTGAGGGGGGCCAGGTCCTCTATGGCTACACCTTC. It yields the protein CASSVEGGQVLYGYTF.

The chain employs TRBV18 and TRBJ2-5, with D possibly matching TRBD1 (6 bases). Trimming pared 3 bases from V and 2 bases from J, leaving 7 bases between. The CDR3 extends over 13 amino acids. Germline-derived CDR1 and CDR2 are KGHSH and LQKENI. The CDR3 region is CASSPGQQETQYF. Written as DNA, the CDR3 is TGTGCCAGCTCACCCGGACAGCAAGAGACCCAGTACTTC.

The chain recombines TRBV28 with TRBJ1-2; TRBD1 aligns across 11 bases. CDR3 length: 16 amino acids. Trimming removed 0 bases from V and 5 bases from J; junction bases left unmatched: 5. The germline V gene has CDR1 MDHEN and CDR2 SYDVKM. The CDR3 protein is CASSLWGTGGFYGYTF. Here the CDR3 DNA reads TGTGCCAGCAGTTTATGGGGGACAGGGGGTTTTTATGGCTACACCTTC.

The CDR3 coding sequence is TGTGCCAGCAGCGACAGGATGACGAACACCGGGGAGCTGTTTTTT. Protein sequence: CASSDRMTNTGELFF. The V and J genes are TRBV5-4 and TRBJ2-2, with a weak D call TRBD1 (6 bases). CDR3 length: 15 residues. The germline gives CDR1 SGHNT, CDR2 YYREEE (reference sequence). With 4 bases removed from V and 0 bases from J, the gap between germline ends came to 10 bases.

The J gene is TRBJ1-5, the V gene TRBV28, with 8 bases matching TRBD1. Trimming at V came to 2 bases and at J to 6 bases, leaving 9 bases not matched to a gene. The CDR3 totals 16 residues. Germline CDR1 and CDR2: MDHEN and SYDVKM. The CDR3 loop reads CASSLGVAGGSQPQHF. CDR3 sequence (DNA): TGTGCCAGCAGTTTAGGTGTGGCAGGGGGCAGTCAGCCCCAGCATTTT.

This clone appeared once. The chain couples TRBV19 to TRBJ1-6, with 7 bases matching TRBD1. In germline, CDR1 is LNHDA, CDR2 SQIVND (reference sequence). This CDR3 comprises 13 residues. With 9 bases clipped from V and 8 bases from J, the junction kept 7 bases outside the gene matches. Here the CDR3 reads CASSDRRDSPLHF. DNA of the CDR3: TGTGCCAGCTCGGACAGGAGGGATTCACCCCTCCACTTT.

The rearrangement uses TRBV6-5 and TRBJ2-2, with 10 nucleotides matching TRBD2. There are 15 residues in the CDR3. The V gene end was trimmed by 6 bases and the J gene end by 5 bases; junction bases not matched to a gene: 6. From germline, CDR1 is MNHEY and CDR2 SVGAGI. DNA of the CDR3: TGTGCCAGCAGGGCTACTAGCGGGGCTACCGGGGAGCTGTTTTTT. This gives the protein CASRATSGATGELFF.

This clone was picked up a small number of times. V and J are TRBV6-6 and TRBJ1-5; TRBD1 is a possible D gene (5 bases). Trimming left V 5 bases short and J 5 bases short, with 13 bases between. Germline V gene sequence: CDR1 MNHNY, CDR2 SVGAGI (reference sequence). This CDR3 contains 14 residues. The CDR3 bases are TGTGCCAGCAGTGACGGGACCGAAGATCAGCCCCAGCATTTT. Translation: CASSDGTEDQPQHF.

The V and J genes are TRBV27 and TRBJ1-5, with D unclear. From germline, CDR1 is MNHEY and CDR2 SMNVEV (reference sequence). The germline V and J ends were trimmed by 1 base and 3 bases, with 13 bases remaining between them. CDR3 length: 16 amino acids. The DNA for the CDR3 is TGTGCCAGCAGTTTATATTCGGGTCTGGACAATCAGCCCCAGCATTTT. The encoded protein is CASSLYSGLDNQPQHF.

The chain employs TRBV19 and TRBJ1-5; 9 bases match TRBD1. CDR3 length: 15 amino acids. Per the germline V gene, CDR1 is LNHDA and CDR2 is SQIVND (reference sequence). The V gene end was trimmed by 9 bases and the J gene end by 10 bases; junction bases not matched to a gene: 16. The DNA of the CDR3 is TGTGCCAGCCAACAGGGGGCAAAACCCCTCGTTCCCCAGCATTTT. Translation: CASQQGAKPLVPQHF.

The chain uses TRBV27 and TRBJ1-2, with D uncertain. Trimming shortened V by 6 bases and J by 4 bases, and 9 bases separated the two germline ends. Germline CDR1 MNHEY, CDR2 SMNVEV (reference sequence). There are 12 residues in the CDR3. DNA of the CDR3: TGTGCCAGCAGGGGGATCTCCTATGGCTACACCTTC. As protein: CASRGISYGYTF.

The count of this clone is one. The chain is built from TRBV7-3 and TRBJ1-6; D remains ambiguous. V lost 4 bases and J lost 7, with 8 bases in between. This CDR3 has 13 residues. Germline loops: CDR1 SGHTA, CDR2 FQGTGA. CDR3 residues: CASSSGRNSPLHF. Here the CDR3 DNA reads TGTGCCAGCAGCTCGGGCCGGAATTCACCCCTCCACTTT.

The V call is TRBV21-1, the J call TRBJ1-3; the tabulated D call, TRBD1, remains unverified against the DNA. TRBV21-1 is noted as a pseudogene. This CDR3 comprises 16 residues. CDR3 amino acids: CASPKRQGATGNTIYF. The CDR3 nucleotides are TGTGCCAGCCCCAAGCGACAGGGGGCCACTGGAAACACCATATATTTT.

The CDR3 bases are TGTGCCAGCAGCGTAGGCGGGAGGGTGCAAGAGACCCAGTACTTC. It yields the protein CASSVGGRVQETQYF. The J gene is TRBJ2-5, the V gene TRBV9; 9 nucleotides match TRBD2. Germline CDR1 is SGDLS and CDR2 is YYNGEE. The ends lost 0 bases at V and 2 bases at J; junction bases unmatched: 2. This CDR3 is built from 15 residues. The variable domain in full, completed from reference TRBV9 and TRBJ2-5, reads DSGVTQTPKHLITATGQRVTLRCSPRSGDLSVYWYQQSLDQGLQFLIQYYNGEERAKGNILERFSAQQFPDLHSELNLSSLELGDSALYFCASSVGGRVQETQYFGPGTRLLVL.

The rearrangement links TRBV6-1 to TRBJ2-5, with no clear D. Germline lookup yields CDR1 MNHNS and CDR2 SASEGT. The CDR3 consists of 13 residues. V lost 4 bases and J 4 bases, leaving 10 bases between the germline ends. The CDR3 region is CASSGTQGETQYF. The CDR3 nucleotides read TGTGCCAGCAGTGGGACCCAAGGAGAGACCCAGTACTTC.

DNA of the CDR3: TGTGCCAGCAGCCGTCGACTAGCGGGGAGCTACGAGCAGTACTTC. This encodes CASSRRLAGSYEQYF. The chain links TRBV16 to TRBJ2-7; the match to TRBD2 covers 11 bases. The germline CDR1 and CDR2 sequences are KGHSY and FQNENV. The CDR3 has 15 amino acids. J was trimmed by 3 bases and V by 4 bases; bases with no gene match: 5.

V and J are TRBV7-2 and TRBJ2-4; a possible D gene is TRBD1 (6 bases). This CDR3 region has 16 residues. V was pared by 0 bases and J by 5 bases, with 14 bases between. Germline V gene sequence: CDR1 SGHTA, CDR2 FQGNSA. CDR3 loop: CASSLAVGQGQNIQYF. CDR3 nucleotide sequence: TGTGCCAGCAGCTTAGCCGTGGGGCAGGGGCAAAACATTCAGTACTTC.

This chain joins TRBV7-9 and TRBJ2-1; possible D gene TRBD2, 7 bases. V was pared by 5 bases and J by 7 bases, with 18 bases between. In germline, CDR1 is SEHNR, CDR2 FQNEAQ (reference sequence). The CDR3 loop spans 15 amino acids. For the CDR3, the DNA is TGTGCCAGCAGCCTGGTCCGGGGGGCGCGTAATGAGCAGTTCTTC. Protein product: CASSLVRGARNEQFF. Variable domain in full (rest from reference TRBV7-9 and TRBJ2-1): DTGVSQNPRHKITKRGQNVTFRCDPISEHNRLYWYRQTLGQGPEFLTYFQNEAQLEKSRLLSDRFSAERPKGSFSTLEIQRTEQGDSAMYLCASSLVRGARNEQFFGPGTRLTVL.

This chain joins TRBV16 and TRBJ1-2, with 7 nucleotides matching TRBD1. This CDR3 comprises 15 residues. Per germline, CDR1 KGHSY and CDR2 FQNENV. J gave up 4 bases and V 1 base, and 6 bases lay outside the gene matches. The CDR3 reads CASSQWKGAPYGYTF. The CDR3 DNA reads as TGTGCCAGCAGCCAATGGAAGGGGGCCCCCTATGGCTACACCTTC.

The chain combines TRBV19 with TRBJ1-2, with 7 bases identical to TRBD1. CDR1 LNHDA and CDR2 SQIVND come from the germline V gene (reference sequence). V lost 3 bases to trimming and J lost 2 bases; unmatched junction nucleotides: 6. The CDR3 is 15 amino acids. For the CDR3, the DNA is TGTGCCAGTAGTATGGGACAGCAAGTCAACTATGGCTACACCTTC. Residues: CASSMGQQVNYGYTF.

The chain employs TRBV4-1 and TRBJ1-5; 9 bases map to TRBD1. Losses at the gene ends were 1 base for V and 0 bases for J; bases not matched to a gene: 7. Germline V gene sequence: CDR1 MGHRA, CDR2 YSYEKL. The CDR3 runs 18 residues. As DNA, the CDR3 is TGCGCCAGCAGCCAAGGGGGGACAGGGAGGAATAGCAATCAGCCCCAGCATTTT. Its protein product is CASSQGGTGRNSNQPQHF.

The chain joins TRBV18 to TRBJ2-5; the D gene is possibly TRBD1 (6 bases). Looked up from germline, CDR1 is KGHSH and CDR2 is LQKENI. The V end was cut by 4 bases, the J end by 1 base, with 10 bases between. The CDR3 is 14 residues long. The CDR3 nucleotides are TGTGCCAGCTCACTACTAGGGGGCCAAGAGACCCAGTACTTC. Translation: CASSLLGGQETQYF.